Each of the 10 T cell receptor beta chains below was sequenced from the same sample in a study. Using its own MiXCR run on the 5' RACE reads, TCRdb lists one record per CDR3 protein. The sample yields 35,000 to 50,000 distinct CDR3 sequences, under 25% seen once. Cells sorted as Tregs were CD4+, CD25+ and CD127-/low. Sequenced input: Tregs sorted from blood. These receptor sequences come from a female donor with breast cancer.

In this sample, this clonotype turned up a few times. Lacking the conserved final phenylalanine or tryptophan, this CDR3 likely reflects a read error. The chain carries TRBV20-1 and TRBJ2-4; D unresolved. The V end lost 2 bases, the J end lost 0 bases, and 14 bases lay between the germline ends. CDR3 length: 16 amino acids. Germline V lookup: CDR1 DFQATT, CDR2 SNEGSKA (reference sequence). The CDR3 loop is CSARPEQSEAKNIQYS. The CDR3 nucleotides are TGCAGTGCTAGACCCGAACAGTCGGAAGCCAAAAACATTCAGTACTCC.

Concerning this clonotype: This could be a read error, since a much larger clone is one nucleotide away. CDR3 amino acids: CASSLVSPNEQFF. The CDR3 DNA is TGTGCCAGCAGTTTGGTTAGCCCCAATGAGCAGTTCTTC. J is TRBJ2-1 and V is TRBV27; D is unclear. The germline gives CDR1 MNHEY, CDR2 SMNVEV (reference sequence). Deletions cut 3 bases from V and 6 bases from J, with 9 bases between. The CDR3 is made up of 13 amino acids.

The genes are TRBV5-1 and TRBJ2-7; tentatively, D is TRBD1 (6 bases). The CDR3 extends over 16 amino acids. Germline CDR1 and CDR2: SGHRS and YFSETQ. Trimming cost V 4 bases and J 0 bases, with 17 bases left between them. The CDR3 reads CASSLMGHVSSYEQYF. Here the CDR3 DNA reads TGCGCCAGCAGCCTAATGGGACATGTGAGCTCCTACGAGCAGTACTTC.

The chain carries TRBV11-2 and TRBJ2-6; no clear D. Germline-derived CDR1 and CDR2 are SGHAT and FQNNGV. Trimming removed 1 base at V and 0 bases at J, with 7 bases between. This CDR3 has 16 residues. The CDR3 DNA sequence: TGTGCCAGCAGCTTAGGCCAGCTCTCTGGGGCCAACGTCCTGACTTTC. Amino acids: CASSLGQLSGANVLTF. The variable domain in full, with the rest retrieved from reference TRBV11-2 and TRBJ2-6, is EAGVAQSPRYKIIEKRQSVAFWCNPISGHATLYWYQQILGQGPKLLIQFQNNGVVDDSQLPKDRFSAERLKGVDSTLKIQPAKLEDSAVYLCASSLGQLSGANVLTFGAGSRLTVL.

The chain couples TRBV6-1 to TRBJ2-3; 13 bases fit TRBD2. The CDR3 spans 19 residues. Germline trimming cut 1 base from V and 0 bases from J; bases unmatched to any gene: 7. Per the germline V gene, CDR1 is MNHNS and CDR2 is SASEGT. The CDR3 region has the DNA TGTGCCAGCAGTGAAGACCTTAGGACTAGCGGGAGAAGCACAGATACGCAGTATTTT. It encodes CASSEDLRTSGRSTDTQYF.

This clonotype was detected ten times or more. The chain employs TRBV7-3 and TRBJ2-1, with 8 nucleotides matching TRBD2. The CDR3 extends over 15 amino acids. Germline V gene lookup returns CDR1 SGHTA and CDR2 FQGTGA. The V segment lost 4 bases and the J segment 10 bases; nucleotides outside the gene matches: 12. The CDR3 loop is CASSSTSGAGLEQFF. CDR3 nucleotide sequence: TGTGCCAGCAGCTCCACTAGCGGAGCGGGGTTGGAGCAGTTCTTC.

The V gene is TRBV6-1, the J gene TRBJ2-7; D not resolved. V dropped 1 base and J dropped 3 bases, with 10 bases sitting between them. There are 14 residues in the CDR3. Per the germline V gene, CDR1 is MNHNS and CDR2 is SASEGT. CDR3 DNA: TGTGCCAGCAGTGAAGGGGTGGGCAACTACGAGCAGTACTTC. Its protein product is CASSEGVGNYEQYF.

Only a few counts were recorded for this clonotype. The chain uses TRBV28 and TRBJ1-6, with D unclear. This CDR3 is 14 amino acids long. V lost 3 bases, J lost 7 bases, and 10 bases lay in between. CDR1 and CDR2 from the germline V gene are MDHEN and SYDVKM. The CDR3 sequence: CASSFHSRNSPLHF. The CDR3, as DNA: TGTGCCAGCAGTTTTCACAGTCGGAATTCACCCCTCCACTTT.

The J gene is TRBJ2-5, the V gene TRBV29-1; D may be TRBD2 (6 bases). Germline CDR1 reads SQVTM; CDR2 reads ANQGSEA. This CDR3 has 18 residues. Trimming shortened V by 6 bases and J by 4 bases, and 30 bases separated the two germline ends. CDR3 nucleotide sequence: TGCAGCGTAAGACGAGGGTTAGCGGCCCGCTGGAGGCCAGAGACCCAGTACTTC. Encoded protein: CSVRRGLAARWRPETQYF.

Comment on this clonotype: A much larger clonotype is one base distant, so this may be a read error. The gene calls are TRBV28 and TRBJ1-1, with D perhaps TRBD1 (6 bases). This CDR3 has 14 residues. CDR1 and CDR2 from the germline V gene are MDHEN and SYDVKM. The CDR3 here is CASSLAGANIEAFF. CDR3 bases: TGTGCCAGCAGTTTAGCAGGGGCGAACATTGAAGCTTTCTTT.